Below are 17 T cell receptor beta chains sequenced from a single sample in a study of T-cell reconstitution after alpha-beta-depleted transplantation in children. TCRbeta library preparation incorporated unique molecular identifiers. Via MiXCR, TCRdb re-called the PCR reads, giving one row per CDR3 protein. The table lists 120,000 to 150,000 distinct CDR3 sequences, 8% to 10% of them singletons. This sample comprised PBMCs, mostly from graft donor cells, obtained 180 days after TCRalphabeta/CD19-depleted stem cell transplant. The receptors come from a female patient between 2 and 15 years old who had a stem cell transplant for congenital amegakaryocytic thrombocytopenia, so the T cells may come from the graft donor.

The rearrangement links TRBV24-1 to TRBJ2-1, with 7 positions matching TRBD1. This CDR3 has 13 amino acids. V shed 7 bases, J shed 3 bases, and the junction held 2 bases outside the gene matches. Germline CDR1 and CDR2: KGHDR and SFDVKD. The CDR3 reads CATRGGVYNEQFF. CDR3 sequence (DNA): TGTGCCACCAGAGGGGGCGTCTACAATGAGCAGTTCTTC.

This clonotype was detected ten times or more. The V call is TRBV11-2, the J call TRBJ1-1, with unresolved D. Trimming took 4 bases from V and 1 from J, leaving 7 bases between them. Germline loops: CDR1 SGHAT, CDR2 FQNNGV. This CDR3 contains 13 residues. CDR3 bases: TGTGCCAGCAGCTCCGGGCCGAACACTGAAGCTTTCTTT. It codes for CASSSGPNTEAFF.

This clonotype was counted many times. The chain is built from TRBV20-1 and TRBJ2-3; D gene unclear. CDR3 length: 13 residues. V lost 0 bases and J lost 6, with 10 bases in between. Looked up from germline, CDR1 is DFQATT and CDR2 is SNEGSKA (reference sequence). The CDR3 loop is CSARDYNRDTQYF. The CDR3, as DNA: TGCAGTGCTAGAGATTACAATAGGGATACGCAGTATTTT.

Many counts were recorded for this clonotype. This chain connects TRBV7-2 to TRBJ1-1; TRBD1 agrees at 8 bases. The germline CDR1 and CDR2 sequences are SGHTA and FQGNSA. This CDR3 is 14 amino acids long. With V trimmed by 2 bases and J by 3 bases, 2 bases remained unmatched. The chain's CDR3 is CASSLNRGDTEAFF. The DNA of the CDR3 is TGTGCCAGCAGCTTAAACAGGGGGGACACTGAAGCTTTCTTT.

This clonotype was seen many times. This chain joins TRBV4-2 and TRBJ2-1, with D maybe TRBD2 (5 bases). The CDR3 runs 14 residues. Trimming took off 3 bases at V and 8 bases at J, with 14 bases between the two ends. In germline, CDR1 is LGHNA, CDR2 YNFKEQ. CDR3 amino acids: CASSQGRLFYEQFF. In DNA, the CDR3 is TGTGCCAGCAGCCAGGGGAGACTATTCTATGAGCAGTTCTTC.

The J gene is TRBJ2-4, the V gene TRBV4-1; no reliable D call. This CDR3 region has 13 residues. V was clipped by 1 base and J by 6 bases, with 7 bases between them. CDR1 and CDR2 (germline): MGHRA, YSYEKL. This CDR3 is CASSQASGNIQYF. Written as DNA, the CDR3 is TGCGCCAGCAGCCAAGCTTCGGGAAACATTCAGTACTTC.

In this sample, this clonotype turned up many times. The rearrangement uses TRBV5-1 and TRBJ2-7, with TRBD1 matching 7 bases. This CDR3 is built from 15 residues. Germline V gives CDR1 SGHRS, CDR2 YFSETQ. The J segment lost 3 bases and the V segment lost 4 bases, leaving 10 bases of the junction unmatched. CDR3 sequence reads: CASSLLGQSSYEQYF. The CDR3 DNA follows: TGCGCCAGCAGCCTCCTGGGACAGAGCAGCTACGAGCAGTACTTC.

This clonotype was seen at least ten times. This rearrangement joins TRBV5-1 to TRBJ2-1; D uncertain. The germline CDR1 and CDR2 sequences are SGHRS and YFSETQ. V was trimmed by 2 bases and J by 12 bases, leaving 18 bases between them. The CDR3 length is 14 residues. This CDR3 reads CASSFIIVGVGQFF. The CDR3 coding sequence is TGCGCCAGCAGCTTCATAATAGTAGGAGTTGGGCAGTTCTTC.

This clonotype was observed many times. The chain recombines TRBV10-3 with TRBJ2-3; D is uncertain. Germline-derived CDR1 and CDR2 are ENHRY and SYGVKD. The V end was cut by 4 bases, the J end by 3 bases, with 8 bases between. The CDR3 covers 13 residues. The CDR3 nucleotides read TGTGCCATCAGTGTGTCTAGGACAGATACGCAGTATTTT. Translation gives CAISVSRTDTQYF.

This clonotype was found many times. The rearrangement uses TRBV10-3 and TRBJ1-1; maybe TRBD1 (6 bases). The CDR3 totals 15 residues. Germline assignment: CDR1 ENHRY and CDR2 SYGVKD. The germline V and J ends were trimmed by 4 bases and 1 base, with 13 bases remaining between them. This CDR3 reads CAISAGQPKNTEAFF. The CDR3 DNA reads as TGTGCCATCAGTGCAGGACAGCCCAAGAACACTGAAGCTTTCTTT.

The chain has TRBV20-1 and TRBJ2-4; D is unresolved. Germline values: CDR1 DFQATT, CDR2 SNEGSKA (reference sequence). CDR3 length equals 16 residues. V lost 1 base, J lost 9 bases, and 22 bases lay in between. The CDR3 bases are TGCAGTGCTAGAGTGGCTCTTCATTATGTTTCGGGCATTCAGTACTTC. Translating it yields CSARVALHYVSGIQYF.

This clonotype came up many times. CDR3 bases: TGTGCCAGCAGCACGACCATTTACGAGCAGTACTTC. Amino acids: CASSTTIYEQYF. The chain has TRBV12-3 or TRBV12-4 and TRBJ2-7, with D unclear. The CDR3 is 12 amino acids. V lost 6 bases to trimming and J lost 4 bases, with 10 bases between them.

This clonotype was observed a few times. This chain uses TRBV20-1 with TRBJ2-2, with D unresolved. The ends were cut back, 3 bases at V and 5 bases at J, with 13 bases in the middle. This CDR3 contains 14 residues. Looked up from germline, CDR1 is DFQATT and CDR2 is SNEGSKA (reference sequence). The CDR3 nucleotides read TGCAGTGCTAGGGATCAGTTCCGGACCGGGGAGCTGTTTTTT. Its translation is CSARDQFRTGELFF.

A note on this clonotype: This may be a read error: a much more frequent sequence differs by one nucleotide. The genes are TRBV7-3 and TRBJ2-5; unclear D gene. Germline CDR1 and CDR2: SGHTA and FQGTGA. Trimming pared 3 bases from V and 6 bases from J, leaving 11 bases between. The CDR3 has 13 amino acids. CDR3 protein: CASSFSRQQTQYF. The CDR3 nucleotides read TGTGCCAGCAGCTTTAGCAGACAACAGACCCAGTACTTC.

This clonotype was detected ten times or more. The chain has TRBV15 and TRBJ2-7; D possibly corresponds to TRBD2 (5 bases). The germline V gene encodes CDR1 LNHNV and CDR2 YYDKDF (reference sequence). The CDR3 runs to 15 residues. V was shortened by 0 bases and J by 1 base, with 10 bases between the two germline ends. The CDR3 protein is CATSRDGRGSYEQYF. The CDR3 region has the DNA TGTGCCACCAGCAGAGATGGTCGGGGATCCTACGAGCAGTACTTC.

This clonotype was counted ten times or more. This chain uses TRBV5-1 with TRBJ1-2; D ambiguous. The CDR3 totals 14 residues. The germline CDR1 and CDR2 sequences are SGHRS and YFSETQ. The V gene lost 1 base and the J gene lost 2 bases, with 9 bases spanning the gap. For the CDR3, the DNA is TGCGCCAGCAGCTTGAGTCAGGACAACTATGGCTACACCTTC. Its translation is CASSLSQDNYGYTF.

This clonotype was observed a handful of times. The genes are TRBV10-3 and TRBJ2-5; possible D gene TRBD2, 6 bases. This CDR3 region has 16 residues. The V gene lost 0 bases and the J gene lost 2 bases, with 13 bases spanning the gap. Germline V gives CDR1 ENHRY, CDR2 SYGVKD. CDR3 sequence (DNA): TGTGCCATCAGTGAGTCTGCCCCGGGGGATCAAGAGACCCAGTACTTC. This encodes CAISESAPGDQETQYF.